This TCR beta chain was captured in a study of molecular identifiers for immune sequencing clone quantification. General study points: Identical barcode-sharing TCR molecules could lead to underestimated sizes for highly expanded clones.

TCRdb reprocessed the PCR reads via MiXCR and lists one record per CDR3 protein. Of over 600,000 distinct CDR3 sequences in the sample, just under 20% were seen once. As for this clonotype: Antigen specificity is unknown. A single base separates this from a much larger clone, so it may be a read error.

RNA fractions of 10%, 30% or 50% and about 17,000 to 1,000,000 sorted cells were the source of naive CD8 libraries. CD8+CD4-CCR7+CD45RA+ cells were sorted as naive CD8 T cells. Germline V gene data show CDR1 as MNHEY and CDR2 as SVGEGT. The CDR3 contains 12 residues. The chain links TRBV6-2 or TRBV6-3 to TRBJ2-3; no clear D. The specimen sequenced was naive CD8+ T cells from blood, with Jurkat cell RNA spiked in. Regarding subset: FACS-sorted CD8+CD4-CCR7+CD45RA+ naive T cells. This sequence originates from a human donor in good health. Some libraries in this study had Jurkat cell RNA spiked in. The CDR3 DNA reads as TGTGCCTGCAGTTACAACGGAGATACGCAGTATTTT. Its protein product is CACSYNGDTQYF.